The 21 T cell receptor beta chains in this list originate from one sample, sequenced in a study of blood T cell repertoires in COVID-19. Repertoires were generated with immunoSEQ multiplex PCR, while TCRdb's copy carries only in-frame clones and drops some. This table has around 250,000 clones, around 84% appearing once. Sequencing was done on a sample of PBMCs or T cells enriched from blood (not recorded which). The receptors come from a woman aged 45-59 years who had recovered from COVID-19.

About this clone: Distinct nucleotide sequences in the sample also encode this CDR3. V and J are TRBV4-3 and TRBJ2-7; D might be TRBD2 (5 bases). The CDR3 totals 14 residues. Germline V CDR1 and CDR2: LGHNA, YSLEER. Deletions cut 0 bases from V and 1 base from J, with 7 bases between. The CDR3 sequence is CASSQDRGSYEQYF. The CDR3 nucleotides are TGCGCCAGCAGCCAAGATCGGGGTTCCTACGAGCAGTACTTC.

The chain recombines TRBV2 with TRBJ1-5; TRBD1 might be the D (6 bases). Germline values: CDR1 SNHLY, CDR2 FYNNEI. V lost 7 bases and J lost 3, with 13 bases in between. CDR3 length equals 14 residues. CDR3 region: CASKDSSVNQPQHF. In nucleotides, the CDR3 is TGTGCCAGCAAGGACAGTTCGGTCAATCAGCCCCAGCATTTT.

CDR3 residues: CASSEDRLTGELFF. The CDR3 nucleotides are TGTGCCAGCAGTGAGGACAGACTTACCGGGGAGCTGTTTTTT. V usage is TRBV2 and J usage is TRBJ2-2; D might be TRBD1 (6 bases). CDR3 length: 14 residues. The V end was cut by 3 bases, the J end by 5 bases, with 10 bases between. Germline assignment: CDR1 SNHLY and CDR2 FYNNEI.

J is TRBJ2-7 and V is TRBV5-6; 10 bases are shared with TRBD2. Per the germline V gene, CDR1 is SGHDT and CDR2 is YYEEEE. This CDR3 is built from 14 residues. The V segment lost 4 bases and the J segment 0 bases; nucleotides outside the gene matches: 1. The chain's CDR3 is CASSPSGSSYEQYF. CDR3 sequence (DNA): TGTGCCAGCAGCCCTAGCGGGAGCTCCTACGAGCAGTACTTC. The entire variable domain, with the rest obtained from reference TRBV5-6 and TRBJ2-7, is as follows: DAGVTQSPTHLIKTRGQQVTLRCSPKSGHDTVSWYQQALGQGPQFIFQYYEEEERQRGNFPDRFSGHQFPNYSSELNVNALLLGDSALYLCASSPSGSSYEQYFGPGTRLTVT.

The J gene is TRBJ2-1, the V gene TRBV3-1 (or the pseudogene TRBV3-2); D is perhaps TRBD2 (5 bases). Trimming removed 2 bases from V and 9 bases from J, with 11 bases in between. Germline V gene data show CDR1 as LGHDT and CDR2 as YNNKEL (reference sequence). The CDR3 totals 13 residues. CDR3 residues: CASSQNIEGEQFF. The CDR3 DNA is TGTGCCAGCAGCCAAAACATAGAGGGTGAGCAGTTCTTC.

The genes are TRBV4-3 and TRBJ1-3; D possibly corresponds to TRBD1 (5 bases). Germline CDR1 is LGHNA and CDR2 is YSLEER. The V gene lost 0 bases and the J gene lost 4 bases, with 13 bases spanning the gap. This CDR3 is built from 16 residues. The CDR3 DNA reads as TGCGCCAGCAGCCAAGAATCAGGGTTTTACGGAAACACCATATATTTT. Translated, it gives CASSQESGFYGNTIYF.

The V gene is TRBV29-1, the J gene TRBJ1-1; maybe TRBD1 (6 bases). The ends were cut back, 3 bases at V and 3 bases at J, with 17 bases in the middle. The CDR3 contains 15 residues. The germline V gene has CDR1 SQVTM and CDR2 ANQGSEA. Here the CDR3 reads CSVDSRQDWDTEAFF. As DNA, the CDR3 is TGCAGCGTTGATAGCCGACAGGATTGGGACACTGAAGCTTTCTTT.

The rearrangement joins TRBV2 to TRBJ2-2; D unclear. V lost 5 bases and J 3 bases, leaving 7 bases between the germline ends. The V gene's germline CDR1 is SNHLY and CDR2 FYNNEI. This CDR3 contains 13 residues. CDR3 amino acids: CASSRQDTGELFF. DNA of the CDR3: TGTGCCAGCAGTAGACAAGACACCGGGGAGCTGTTTTTT. Using reference TRBV2 and TRBJ2-2 for the parts outside the CDR3, the full variable domain is EPEVTQTPSHQVTQMGQEVILRCVPISNHLYFYWYRQILGQKVEFLVSFYNNEISEKSEIFDDQFSVERPDGSNFTLKIRSTKLEDSAMYFCASSRQDTGELFFGEGSRLTVL.

The rearrangement uses TRBV6-5 and TRBJ1-3; weak D call: TRBD1 (5 bases). The V and J ends lost 5 bases and 2 bases respectively, with 13 bases between them. The V gene's germline CDR1 is MNHEY and CDR2 SVGAGI. The CDR3 totals 15 residues. CDR3 coding DNA: TGTGCCAGCAGTCTTTTAGGAGGGGCTGGAAACACCATATATTTT. Amino acids: CASSLLGGAGNTIYF.

The V gene is TRBV5-1, the J gene TRBJ2-3; 7 bases fit TRBD1. Unmatched junction bases numbered 7, after V lost 4 bases and J lost 2 bases. From germline, CDR1 is SGHRS and CDR2 YFSETQ. CDR3 length: 15 amino acids. The CDR3 DNA reads TGCGCCAGCAGCGGGGACAAGGGGGCCACAGATACGCAGTATTTT. It yields the protein CASSGDKGATDTQYF. The entire variable domain, with the rest obtained from reference TRBV5-1 and TRBJ2-3, is as follows: KAGVTQTPRYLIKTRGQQVTLSCSPISGHRSVSWYQQTPGQGLQFLFEYFSETQRNKGNFPGRFSGRQFSNSRSEMNVSTLELGDSALYLCASSGDKGATDTQYFGPGTRLTVL.

The chain employs TRBV6-5 and TRBJ2-1, with 11 positions matching TRBD1. The V gene end was trimmed by 5 bases and the J gene end by 7 bases; junction bases not matched to a gene: 7. The CDR3 is 15 residues long. Germline V lookup: CDR1 MNHEY, CDR2 SVGAGI. The chain's CDR3 is CASSKLGQGANEQFF. The CDR3 DNA follows: TGTGCCAGCAGTAAATTAGGACAGGGGGCAAATGAGCAGTTCTTC.

The V and J genes are TRBV11-3 and TRBJ2-2, with 7 bases identical to TRBD1. Trimming took 1 base from V and 0 from J; bases not matched to a gene: 2. The germline gives CDR1 SGHNT, CDR2 YENEEA. The CDR3 is made up of 16 amino acids. CDR3 loop: CASSLAGTANTGELFF. The CDR3 bases are TGTGCCAGCAGCTTAGCCGGGACAGCGAACACCGGGGAGCTGTTTTTT.

This clone was seen more than once but under ten times. The chain has TRBV19 and TRBJ2-1, with no clear D. The V end was cut by 5 bases, the J end by 0 bases, with 8 bases between. CDR3 length: 14 amino acids. The germline gives CDR1 LNHDA, CDR2 SQIVND (reference sequence). CDR3 protein: CASSPSGSYNEQFF. The DNA of the CDR3 is TGTGCCAGTAGTCCGTCGGGCTCCTACAATGAGCAGTTCTTC.

The chain has TRBV24-1 and TRBJ2-1; TRBD1 matches at 9 bases. This CDR3 is 15 amino acids long. The V gene end was trimmed by 4 bases and the J gene end by 8 bases; junction bases not matched to a gene: 8. Germline CDR1 KGHDR, CDR2 SFDVKD. The CDR3 DNA reads as TGTGCCACCAGTGACTCCAGGGGGACAGGGCATGAGCAGTTCTTC. This codes for CATSDSRGTGHEQFF.

V and J are TRBV6-6 and TRBJ1-2, with no clear D. The CDR3 has 16 residues. Trimming shortened V by 2 bases and J by 7 bases, and 20 bases separated the two germline ends. From germline, CDR1 is MNHNY and CDR2 SVGAGI (reference sequence). DNA of the CDR3: TGTGCCAGCAGTTACGGTCTTGACCGCCAGACTGGTGGCTACACCTTC. This translates into CASSYGLDRQTGGYTF.

J is TRBJ1-6 and V is TRBV7-9, with D uncertain. Deletions cut 4 bases from V and 10 bases from J, with 14 bases between. Germline V lookup: CDR1 SEHNR, CDR2 FQNEAQ (reference sequence). The CDR3 extends over 14 amino acids. CDR3 nucleotides: TGTGCCAGCAGCTCAGTAGTCGGGAACTCACCCCTCCACTTT. This gives the protein CASSSVVGNSPLHF.

The genes are TRBV24-1 and TRBJ2-1, with D possibly TRBD2 on 5 matching bases. Germline V CDR1 and CDR2: KGHDR, SFDVKD. Trimming cost V 6 bases and J 1 base, with 12 bases left between them. The CDR3 extends over 15 amino acids. CDR3 loop: CATSSTRASYNEQFF. CDR3 in DNA: TGTGCCACCAGTTCAACTAGAGCGTCCTACAATGAGCAGTTCTTC.

The genes are TRBV4-3 and TRBJ2-7; the D gene is possibly TRBD2 (6 bases). CDR3 size: 16 residues. Germline V gene sequence: CDR1 LGHNA, CDR2 YSLEER. V was pared by 3 bases and J by 10 bases, with 25 bases between. The DNA for the CDR3 is TGCGCCAGCAGCCATTTAGCACAGGTCGGCGGGAAGGGTCAGTACTTC. It yields the protein CASSHLAQVGGKGQYF.

The CDR3, as DNA: TGTGCCAGCAGTTCGGCAGGGAAGTTCGCTGGCTACACCTTC. Its translation: CASSSAGKFAGYTF. This sequence joins TRBV6-5 and TRBJ1-2, with TRBD1 as a possible D gene (5 bases). Germline CDR1 is MNHEY and CDR2 is SVGAGI. Between the trimmed V and J ends, which lost 4 bases and 7 bases, there was a span of 16 bases. The CDR3 spans 14 residues.

The chain recombines TRBV27 with TRBJ2-3; D gene ambiguous. CDR3 length equals 20 residues. The germline V gene has CDR1 MNHEY and CDR2 SMNVEV (reference sequence). Trimming shortened V by 2 bases and J by 0 bases, and 24 bases separated the two germline ends. CDR3 in amino acids: CASSLMAPNLEDASTDTQYF. The CDR3 DNA sequence: TGTGCCAGCAGTTTAATGGCCCCCAACCTAGAAGACGCTAGCACAGATACGCAGTATTTT.

This rearrangement joins TRBV6-2 or TRBV6-3 to TRBJ2-7; the match to TRBD2 covers 10 bases. Germline-derived CDR1 and CDR2 are MNHEY and SVGEGT. This CDR3 spans 17 amino acids. With V trimmed by 3 bases and J by 0 bases, 8 bases remained unmatched. CDR3 loop: CASSYRASGSLSYEQYF. DNA of the CDR3: TGTGCCAGCAGTTATAGGGCTAGCGGGAGCCTCTCCTACGAGCAGTACTTC.